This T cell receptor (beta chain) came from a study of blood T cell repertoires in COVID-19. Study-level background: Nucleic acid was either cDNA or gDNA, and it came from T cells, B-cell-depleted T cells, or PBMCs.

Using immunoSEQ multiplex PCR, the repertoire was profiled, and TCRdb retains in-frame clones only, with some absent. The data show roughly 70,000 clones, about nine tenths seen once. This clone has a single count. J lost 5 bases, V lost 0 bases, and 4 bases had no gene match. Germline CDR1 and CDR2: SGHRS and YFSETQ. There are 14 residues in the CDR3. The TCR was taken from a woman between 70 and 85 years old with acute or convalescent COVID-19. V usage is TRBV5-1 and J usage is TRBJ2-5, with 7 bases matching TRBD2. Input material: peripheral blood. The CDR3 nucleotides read TGCGCCAGCAGCTTGGAGGGAGGGGAGGAGACCCAGTACTTC. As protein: CASSLEGGEETQYF.